The rows below give T cell receptor beta chains drawn from one sample of a study of blood T cell repertoires in COVID-19. This table comes from immunoSEQ multiplex PCR, and its TCRdb copy is limited to in-frame clones, with some not included. The table includes some 350,000 clones, 80% to 90% detected once. Material for sequencing was PBMCs or T cells enriched from blood (not recorded which). These receptors came from a man aged 18 to 29 who had recovered from COVID-19. CDR3s include the opening cysteine and the closing phenylalanine or tryptophan. The D gene is left open where the match is weak. A clone size is listed for some rows: how often the clone was seen (once, few, many), or a class if it is expanded.

CDR3 DNA: TGTGCCAGCAGTTGGAAGCCGGGCTATGGCTACACCTTC
CDR3 protein: CASSWKPGYGYTF
clone size: -
J gene: TRBJ1-2
V gene: TRBV27
D gene: -

CDR3 DNA: TGTGCCAGTAGTGGCCGAGACTACACTGAAGCTTTCTTT
CDR3 protein: CASSGRDYTEAFF
clone size: -
J gene: TRBJ1-1
V gene: TRBV19
D gene: -

CDR3 DNA: TGCGCCAGCAGGGACAGCCAGGGTGGCGAGCAGTACTTC
CDR3 protein: CASRDSQGGEQYF
clone size: once
J gene: TRBJ2-7
V gene: TRBV5-1
D gene: -

CDR3 DNA: TGTGCCAGCAGCCTGGGACAGGGCTTCAATCAGCCCCAGCATTTT
CDR3 protein: CASSLGQGFNQPQHF
clone size: once
J gene: TRBJ1-5
V gene: TRBV6-5
D gene: TRBD1

CDR3 DNA: TGCAGCGTCGGAGGGACCCGGAACACTGAAGCTTTCTTT
CDR3 protein: CSVGGTRNTEAFF
clone size: -
J gene: TRBJ1-1
V gene: TRBV29-1
D gene: -

CDR3 DNA: TGTGCCATCAGTGACGAAACAAGATCTGGACAGGGACGTAATCGGCCCCAGCATTTT
CDR3 protein: CAISDETRSGQGRNRPQHF
clone size: -
J gene: TRBJ1-5
V gene: TRBV10-3
D gene: TRBD1

CDR3 DNA: TGTGCCAGCAGCTTAGAGGGGCAAGGGAATCAGCCCCAGCATTTT
CDR3 protein: CASSLEGQGNQPQHF
clone size: -
J gene: TRBJ1-5
V gene: TRBV7-9
D gene: -

CDR3 DNA: TGTGCCAGCAGTGCAACCTACGAGCAGTACTTC
CDR3 protein: CASSATYEQYF
clone size: -
J gene: TRBJ2-7
V gene: TRBV2
D gene: -

CDR3 DNA: TGTGCCTGGAGGGTAGGGGGCGTGAACGAGCAGTACTTC
CDR3 protein: CAWRVGGVNEQYF
clone size: -
J gene: TRBJ2-7
V gene: TRBV30
D gene: TRBD1

CDR3 DNA: TGCGCCAGCAGCGACGGGTCAGGCACAGATACGCAGTATTTT
CDR3 protein: CASSDGSGTDTQYF
clone size: -
J gene: TRBJ2-3
V gene: TRBV5-1
D gene: -

CDR3 DNA: TGTGCCAGCAGCGGGCGGGGGCAGGGTTATGGCTACACCTTC
CDR3 protein: CASSGRGQGYGYTF
clone size: -
J gene: TRBJ1-2
V gene: TRBV7-9
D gene: -

CDR3 DNA: TGTGCCAGCAGTGAGAAGGGGCTCTATGGCTACACCTTC
CDR3 protein: CASSEKGLYGYTF
clone size: once
J gene: TRBJ1-2
V gene: TRBV2
D gene: -

CDR3 DNA: TGCGCCAGCAGCTTCGGACAGGGGAACAATCAGCCCCAGCATTTT
CDR3 protein: CASSFGQGNNQPQHF
clone size: -
J gene: TRBJ1-5
V gene: TRBV5-1
D gene: TRBD1

CDR3 DNA: TGTGCCACCAGGTCCTCTAGCACAGATACGCAGTATTTT
CDR3 protein: CATRSSSTDTQYF
clone size: -
J gene: TRBJ2-3
V gene: TRBV24-1
D gene: -

CDR3 DNA: TGTGCCAGCAGTCTTCCCAGAAACTCTGGGGCCAACGTCCTGACTTTC
CDR3 protein: CASSLPRNSGANVLTF
clone size: -
J gene: TRBJ2-6
V gene: TRBV6-6
D gene: -

CDR3 DNA: TGTGCCAGCAGCCAAGGATGGGATAGCGCCGGGGAGCTGTTTTTT
CDR3 protein: CASSQGWDSAGELFF
clone size: -
J gene: TRBJ2-2
V gene: TRBV4-2
D gene: -

CDR3 DNA: TGTGCCAGCAGGTTCCAGGGGCGGTACACTGAAGCTTTCTTT
CDR3 protein: CASRFQGRYTEAFF
clone size: -
J gene: TRBJ1-1
V gene: TRBV6-5
D gene: -

CDR3 DNA: TGTGCCAGCTCACCAGACGGGAATTGGGTCTCTGATACGCAGTATTTT
CDR3 protein: CASSPDGNWVSDTQYF
clone size: once
J gene: TRBJ2-3
V gene: TRBV18
D gene: -

CDR3 DNA: TGCGCCAGCAGCCCCAGGACTGACAACTATGGCTACACCTTC
CDR3 protein: CASSPRTDNYGYTF
clone size: -
J gene: TRBJ1-2
V gene: TRBV5-1
D gene: -

CDR3 DNA: TGCAGTGCTAGTGAGGGACTAGCGGGAGGGTACAATGAGCAGTTCTTC
CDR3 protein: CSASEGLAGGYNEQFF
clone size: -
J gene: TRBJ2-1
V gene: TRBV20-1
D gene: TRBD2

CDR3 DNA: TGTGCCAGCAGTCCGACGACAGGCGCCTACAATGAGCAGTTCTTC
CDR3 protein: CASSPTTGAYNEQFF
clone size: -
J gene: TRBJ2-1
V gene: TRBV27
D gene: -

CDR3 DNA: TGTGCCAGCAGCGTGACAGGGGTGGAACACGGCTACACCTTC
CDR3 protein: CASSVTGVEHGYTF
clone size: once
J gene: TRBJ1-2
V gene: TRBV9
D gene: TRBD1

CDR3 DNA: TGTGCCAGCAGGGGGCCCTGGGACACCGGGGAGCTGTTTTTT
CDR3 protein: CASRGPWDTGELFF
clone size: -
J gene: TRBJ2-2
V gene: TRBV6-5
D gene: -

CDR3 DNA: TGTGCCAGCAGTGAAGGGACAGGGGGATATCAGCCCCAGCATTTT
CDR3 protein: CASSEGTGGYQPQHF
clone size: -
J gene: TRBJ1-5
V gene: TRBV27
D gene: TRBD1

CDR3 DNA: TGTGCCAGCAGCCATGACAGTGGTGAAAAACTGTTTTTT
CDR3 protein: CASSHDSGEKLFF
clone size: -
J gene: TRBJ1-4
V gene: TRBV28
D gene: -

CDR3 DNA: TGTGCCAGCAGGGAAGGACTAGCGGGAGGGACCTCCTACAATGAGCAGTTCTTC
CDR3 protein: CASREGLAGGTSYNEQFF
clone size: -
J gene: TRBJ2-1
V gene: TRBV6-1
D gene: TRBD2

CDR3 DNA: TGTGCCAGTAGGGACAGGGGAGACACTGAAGCTTTCTTT
CDR3 protein: CASRDRGDTEAFF
clone size: -
J gene: TRBJ1-1
V gene: TRBV19
D gene: TRBD1

CDR3 DNA: TGCAGCGTTGCAGGCCCGGGGGTCGGTCAGCCCCAGCATTTT
CDR3 protein: CSVAGPGVGQPQHF
clone size: -
J gene: TRBJ1-5
V gene: TRBV29-1
D gene: -

CDR3 DNA: TGTGCCAGCAGCCAGGCACTGTCGGAGACTGGGGCCAACGTCCTGACTTTC
CDR3 protein: CASSQALSETGANVLTF
clone size: -
J gene: TRBJ2-6
V gene: TRBV3-1/TRBV3-2
D gene: -

CDR3 DNA: TGTGCCTCCTCGCCCGGGACAGGTGAATCACCCCTCCACTTT
CDR3 protein: CASSPGTGESPLHF
clone size: -
J gene: TRBJ1-6
V gene: TRBV10-3
D gene: TRBD1

CDR3 DNA: TGTGCCATCAACGAGGGGGCCGGAACTGAAGCTTTCTTT
CDR3 protein: CAINEGAGTEAFF
clone size: -
J gene: TRBJ1-1
V gene: TRBV10-3
D gene: TRBD1

CDR3 DNA: TGTGCCAGCAGCCCCGGACAGTACAATCAGCCCCAGCATTTT
CDR3 protein: CASSPGQYNQPQHF
clone size: -
J gene: TRBJ1-5
V gene: TRBV5-8
D gene: -

CDR3 DNA: TGTGCCAGCAGCGTAGGCCTAGATGGAGGCGCCTACGAGCAGTACTTC
CDR3 protein: CASSVGLDGGAYEQYF
clone size: -
J gene: TRBJ2-7
V gene: TRBV9
D gene: -

CDR3 DNA: TGTGCCAGTACGAGAAGGGGTGCGGACACTGAAGCTTTCTTT
CDR3 protein: CASTRRGADTEAFF
clone size: -
J gene: TRBJ1-1
V gene: TRBV19
D gene: -

CDR3 DNA: TGTGCCAGCAGCCCGCCCGGGACAGTTAACTATGGCTACACCTTC
CDR3 protein: CASSPPGTVNYGYTF
clone size: many
J gene: TRBJ1-2
V gene: TRBV14
D gene: TRBD1

CDR3 DNA: TGTGCCAGACTGAGACTAGCGGTCTCCTACAATGAGCAGTTCTTC
CDR3 protein: CARLRLAVSYNEQFF
clone size: -
J gene: TRBJ2-1
V gene: TRBV14
D gene: TRBD2

CDR3 DNA: TGCAGCGTTGGACGGAGGGCGGCCCAAGAGACCCAGTACTTC
CDR3 protein: CSVGRRAAQETQYF
clone size: -
J gene: TRBJ2-5
V gene: TRBV29-1
D gene: -

CDR3 DNA: TGCGCCAGCAGCTGGGGGACAGGGGACACCGGGGAGCTGTTTTTT
CDR3 protein: CASSWGTGDTGELFF
clone size: few
J gene: TRBJ2-2
V gene: TRBV5-1
D gene: TRBD1

CDR3 DNA: TGCGCCAGCAGCACTGACGGGTCCTATGGCTACACCTTC
CDR3 protein: CASSTDGSYGYTF
clone size: -
J gene: TRBJ1-2
V gene: TRBV5-1
D gene: -

CDR3 DNA: TGTGCCAGCTCACCACCGACGGCAACGGGGGACAATGAGCAGTTCTTC
CDR3 protein: CASSPPTATGDNEQFF
clone size: -
J gene: TRBJ2-1
V gene: TRBV18
D gene: -

CDR3 DNA: TGTGCCAGCAGCTTAGAAGAGGGCTCCTACGAGCAGTACTTC
CDR3 protein: CASSLEEGSYEQYF
clone size: many
J gene: TRBJ2-7
V gene: TRBV7-6
D gene: -

CDR3 DNA: TGTGCCAGCAGCCCGGACAGTGGGCCTTACTACGAGCAGTACTTC
CDR3 protein: CASSPDSGPYYEQYF
clone size: -
J gene: TRBJ2-7
V gene: TRBV28
D gene: -

CDR3 DNA: TGTGCCAGCAGCACCTACAGGGTATATGGCTACACCTTC
CDR3 protein: CASSTYRVYGYTF
clone size: -
J gene: TRBJ1-2
V gene: TRBV13
D gene: -

CDR3 DNA: TGTGCCAGCAGCCTTACATCCAGGGATAGCTATGGCTACACCTTC
CDR3 protein: CASSLTSRDSYGYTF
clone size: -
J gene: TRBJ1-2
V gene: TRBV6-4
D gene: -

CDR3 DNA: TGTGCCAGCAGCCCAACCCTCAGGGCCTATGGCTACACCTTC
CDR3 protein: CASSPTLRAYGYTF
clone size: -
J gene: TRBJ1-2
V gene: TRBV14
D gene: -